In this sample, the clone carrying this T cell receptor beta chain turned up a few times. V shed 1 base and J shed 1 base, with 15 bases lying between them. The CDR3 is 17 residues long. Germline V gene data show CDR1 as SGHRS and CDR2 as YFSETQ. As processed by the authors: From reference gene primer amplification, estimates of nucleated cell counts were derived. The data were produced by immunoSEQ multiplex PCR, yet TCRdb's version contains in-frame clones alone and is incomplete. V and J calls and clone size follow that table, whereas D and trimming were derived from the DNA. The sample comprises about 230,000 clones, roughly 83% of which are singletons, and around 7% rests with the top ten. The record originates from a study of blood T cell repertoires in COVID-19. Study summary: Acute and convalescent COVID-19 samples came from the United States, Italy and Spain.

This clonotype was sampled from a woman in her fifties or sixties with acute or convalescent COVID-19. This rearrangement joins TRBV5-1 to TRBJ1-3; perhaps TRBD1 as D (6 bases). Sequencing input: peripheral blood. The CDR3 reads CASSLSPGVLSGNTIYF. CDR3 DNA sequence: TGCGCCAGCAGCTTGTCACCAGGGGTATTGTCTGGAAACACCATATATTTT.